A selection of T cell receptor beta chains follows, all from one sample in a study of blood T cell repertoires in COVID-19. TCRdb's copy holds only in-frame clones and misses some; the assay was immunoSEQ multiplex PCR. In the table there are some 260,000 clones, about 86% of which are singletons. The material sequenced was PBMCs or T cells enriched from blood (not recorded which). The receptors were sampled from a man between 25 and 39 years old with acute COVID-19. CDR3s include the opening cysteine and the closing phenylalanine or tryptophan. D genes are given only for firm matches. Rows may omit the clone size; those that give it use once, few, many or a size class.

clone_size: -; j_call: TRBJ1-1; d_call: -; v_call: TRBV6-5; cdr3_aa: CASSYLTDPPITEAFF; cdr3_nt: TGTGCCAGCAGTTACCTGACAGACCCACCTATCACTGAAGCTTTCTTT
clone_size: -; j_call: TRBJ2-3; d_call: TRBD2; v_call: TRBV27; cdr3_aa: CATSPVGGSTDTQYF; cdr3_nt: TGTGCCACCTCCCCCGTGGGCGGGAGTACAGATACGCAGTATTTT
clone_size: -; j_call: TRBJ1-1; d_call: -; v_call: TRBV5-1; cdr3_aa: CASSTGYTEAFF; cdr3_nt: TGCGCCAGCAGCACAGGGTACACTGAAGCTTTCTTT
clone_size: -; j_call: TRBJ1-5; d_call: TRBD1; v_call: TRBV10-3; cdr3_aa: CAISDPGQGNQPQHF; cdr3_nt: TGTGCCATCAGTGACCCGGGACAGGGGAATCAGCCCCAGCATTTT
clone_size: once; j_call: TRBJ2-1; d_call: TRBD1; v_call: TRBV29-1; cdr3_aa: CSAATGHASYNEQFF; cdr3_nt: TGCAGCGCCGCGACAGGGCACGCTTCCTACAATGAGCAGTTCTTC
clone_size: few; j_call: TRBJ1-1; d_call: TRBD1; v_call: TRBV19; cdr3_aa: CASSIAGTGDEAFF; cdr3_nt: TGTGCCAGTAGTATAGCCGGGACAGGGGATGAAGCTTTCTTT
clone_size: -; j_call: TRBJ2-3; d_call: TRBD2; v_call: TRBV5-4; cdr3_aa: CASSLAILAGSTDTQYF; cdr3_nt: TGTGCCAGCAGCTTGGCCATCCTAGCGGGGAGCACAGATACGCAGTATTTT
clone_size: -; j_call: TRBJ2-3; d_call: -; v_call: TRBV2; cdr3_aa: CASIAGGADTQYF; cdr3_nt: TGTGCCAGCATAGCAGGAGGGGCAGATACGCAGTATTTT
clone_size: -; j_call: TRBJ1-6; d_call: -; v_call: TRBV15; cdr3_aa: CATSRYSSYNSPLHF; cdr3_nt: TGTGCCACCAGCAGGTACAGCTCCTATAATTCACCCCTCCACTTT
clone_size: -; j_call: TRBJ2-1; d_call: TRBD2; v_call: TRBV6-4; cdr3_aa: CASSLGLAGSYNEQFF; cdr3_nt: TGTGCCAGCAGTCTCGGACTAGCGGGGAGCTACAATGAGCAGTTCTTC
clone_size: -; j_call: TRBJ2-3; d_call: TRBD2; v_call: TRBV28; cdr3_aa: CAGRGGSTDTQYF; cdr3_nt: TGTGCCGGGCGGGGGGGGAGCACAGATACGCAGTATTTT
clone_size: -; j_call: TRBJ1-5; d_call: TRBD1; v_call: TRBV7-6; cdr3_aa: CASSLGTGEGQPQHF; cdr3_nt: TGTGCCAGCAGCTTAGGGACAGGGGAAGGTCAGCCCCAGCATTTT
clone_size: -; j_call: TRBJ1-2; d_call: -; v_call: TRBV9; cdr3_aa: CASSVARGGGYGYTF; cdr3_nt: TGTGCCAGCAGCGTAGCCCGGGGAGGGGGCTATGGCTACACCTTC
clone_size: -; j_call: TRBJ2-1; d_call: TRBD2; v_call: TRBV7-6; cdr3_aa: CASSPAGTSIGEQFF; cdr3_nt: TGTGCCAGCAGCCCAGCTGGGACTAGCATCGGTGAGCAGTTCTTC
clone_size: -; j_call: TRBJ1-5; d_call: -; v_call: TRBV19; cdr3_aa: CASTYGDQPQHF; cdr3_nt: TGTGCCAGTACCTATGGAGATCAGCCCCAGCATTTT
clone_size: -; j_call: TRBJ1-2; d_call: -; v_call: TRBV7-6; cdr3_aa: CASSQERGFNYGYTF; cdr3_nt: TGTGCCAGCAGCCAAGAGAGGGGGTTTAACTATGGCTACACCTTC